The clone carrying this T cell receptor beta chain was seen just once. The CDR3 totals 14 residues. V was trimmed by 0 bases and J by 5 bases, leaving 10 bases between them. The V gene's germline CDR1 is KGHSH and CDR2 LQKENI. This entry comes from a study of blood T cell repertoires in COVID-19. Study in general: Sites across the United States, Italy and Spain contributed samples from acute and convalescent COVID-19. Sources were T cells, B-cell-depleted T cells, or PBMCs; the material itself was cDNA or gDNA.

In the original workflow: Quantification of nucleated cells was approximated via reference gene primer amplification. TCRdb's table, derived via immunoSEQ multiplex PCR, lists solely in-frame clones and lacks some. That table furnishes V, J and clone size, whereas the DNA furnished D and trimming. The profile shows about 30,000 clones, 80% to 90% of them singletons. The rearrangement links TRBV18 to TRBJ2-5; tentatively, D is TRBD2 (6 bases). Input material: peripheral blood. The TCR was taken from a human donor in a cohort sampled during active COVID-19. The CDR3: CASSPPGGGETQYF. DNA for the CDR3: TGTGCCAGCTCACCACCGGGAGGAGGGGAGACCCAGTACTTC.